A selection of T cell receptor beta chains follows, all from one sample in a study of T-cell memory formation after mild COVID-19. TCRdb itself ran the 5' RACE reads through MiXCR, one entry per CDR3 protein. The sample consists of 150,000 to 200,000 distinct CDR3 sequences, roughly 15% of them appearing once. Sequences were obtained from PBMCs or a T cell subset sorted from them (not recorded which). These receptors all stem from an adult woman who had mild COVID-19 (a few samples of this study predate the infection). Cell type and time point are not known. CDR3s include the opening cysteine and the closing phenylalanine or tryptophan.

V,J,CDR3
TRBV5-1,TRBJ2-3,CASSLGSPDTQYF
TRBV27,TRBJ2-1,CASSPSRTSGSSYNEQFF
TRBV14,TRBJ2-2,CASRTGRGSATGELFF
TRBV9,TRBJ1-3,CASSAGLSDDSGNTIYF
TRBV25-1,TRBJ2-3,CASSPFYGSVTDTQYF
TRBV20-1,TRBJ1-1,CSARKVDSANTEAFF
TRBV29-1,TRBJ1-2,CSVSTGTGGILSDGYTF
TRBV12-3/TRBV12-4,TRBJ1-1,CASSLGGQAFF
TRBV15,TRBJ2-7,CATSRERQDYEQYF
TRBV7-6,TRBJ2-6,CASSLAGWANVLTF
TRBV3-1,TRBJ2-7,CASSRPGTPYEQYF
TRBV13,TRBJ2-7,CASSFSTYEQYF
TRBV7-2,TRBJ2-3,CASSLAGTSGGGTDTQYF
TRBV18,TRBJ2-7,CASSRDPSYEQYF
TRBV5-1,TRBJ2-3,CASSLAWAEESQYF
TRBV25-1,TRBJ2-7,CASRAQGTSGTSYEQYF
TRBV12-3/TRBV12-4,TRBJ1-1,CASSPPVGSTTEAFF
TRBV5-1,TRBJ1-1,CASSSILNTEAFF
TRBV5-1,TRBJ1-2,CASSFLAGGNGYTF
TRBV9,TRBJ2-1,CASSVASGRGYNEQFF
TRBV7-3,TRBJ2-1,CASSPSIGREGFNEQFF
TRBV4-1,TRBJ1-3,CASCLIPGNTIYF
TRBV18,TRBJ2-2,CASSPRTGNTGELFF
TRBV7-2,TRBJ2-7,CASSSGPLGDYEQYF
TRBV20-1,TRBJ1-1,CSARDIIRDRGMNTEAFF
TRBV20-1,TRBJ1-6,CSARVTGGNNSPLHF
TRBV3-1,TRBJ2-3,CASSQGLASTDTQYF
TRBV12-3/TRBV12-4,TRBJ2-7,CASTPVSGGYEQYF
TRBV4-2,TRBJ2-5,CASSQQHRGWDQETQYF
TRBV18,TRBJ2-2,CASSPILGGELFF
TRBV12-3/TRBV12-4,TRBJ2-6,CASSFRGRGANVLTF
TRBV18,TRBJ1-1,CASSQQELNTEAFF
TRBV10-3,TRBJ2-5,CAISEVGETQYF
TRBV20-1,TRBJ2-5,CSAREGRETQYF
TRBV15,TRBJ1-5,CATSRDSRNQPQHF
TRBV5-1,TRBJ2-1,CASSSDGPNEQFF
TRBV7-2,TRBJ2-3,CASSPRRTSTDTQYF